This TCR beta chain was identified in a study of blood T cell repertoires in COVID-19. As for the study in general: Samples taken during acute and convalescent COVID-19 were collected in the United States, Italy and Spain. From T cells, B-cell-depleted T cells, or PBMCs came the material, which was cDNA or gDNA.

Enrollment of patients from Seattle took place during active infection, with longitudinal follow-up. Per the authors' pipeline: Nucleated cell counts were estimated from reference gene primer amplification. Sequencing was performed with immunoSEQ multiplex PCR; in TCRdb, only in-frame clones are kept and a portion is missing. Clone size and V and J calls were adopted from that table, with D and trimming inferred from the DNA. The table lists some 40,000 clones, approximately 94% of them singletons. Material: peripheral blood. This TCR was sampled from a man between 50 and 59 years old with COVID-19, enrolled during active disease.

CDR3 nucleotide sequence: TGTGCCAGCAGCTTCTTAGCGGGAGAGTGGAATGAGCAGTTCTTC. Its translation is CASSFLAGEWNEQFF. This chain joins TRBV9 and TRBJ2-1; 9 bases line up with TRBD2. The CDR3 is made up of 15 amino acids. The germline V gene encodes CDR1 SGDLS and CDR2 YYNGEE. V lost 4 bases and J lost 7; bases outside the gene matches: 9.